The present entry profiles one T cell receptor beta chain with its context. J was trimmed by 6 bases and V by 3 bases; bases with no gene match: 16. The CDR3 consists of 18 residues. CDR1 KGHSH and CDR2 LQKENI come from the germline V gene. Authors' methods: Amplification with reference gene primers provided the estimates of nucleated cell counts. The protocol was immunoSEQ multiplex PCR, while the TCRdb copy is restricted to in-frame clones and leaves out a portion. V, J and clone size are taken as reported in that table, and D and trimming were inferred from the DNA itself. The sample includes over 250,000 clones, less than 90% of them seen just once. This entry belongs to a study of blood T cell repertoires in COVID-19. Turning to the study itself: Donors in the United States, Italy and Spain gave samples during acute or convalescent COVID-19.

The source of this sequence is a human donor in a cohort sampled during active COVID-19. The V gene is TRBV18, the J gene TRBJ2-1; 8 nucleotides agree with TRBD2. Sequenced material: peripheral blood. DNA of the CDR3: TGTGCCAGCTCACCCCCCTTTGCGGGAGGTGTTAAATCCAATGAGCAGTTCTTC. Amino acid sequence: CASSPPFAGGVKSNEQFF.